This T cell receptor beta chain emerged from a study of graft-versus-host responses after intestinal transplantation. Study summary: Induction with anti-thymocyte globulin, then tacrolimus and steroids for around three years, was given to all recipients.

General study points: Allograft graft-versus-host to host-versus-graft clonal ratios ran high in patients with graft-donor T cell macrochimerism. Peak circulating GvH clone levels were associated with early post-transplant HvG declines. In recipient marrow, GvH clones were found, and some appeared first in ileum or blood.

With regard to this clone: Its target is not known.

Assay: immunoSEQ multiplex PCR; the TCRdb copy retains only in-frame clones and omits some. Among roughly 80,000 clones listed, more than 75% were seen once. The TCR was taken from a human donor who was the organ donor for an intestinal transplant. Sequenced here: unstimulated CD8+ T cells sorted from spleen or lymph node cells, sampled before transplant.

CDR3 loop: CASTITGVTEAFF. Here the CDR3 DNA reads TGTGCCAGCACAATCACTGGGGTCACTGAAGCTTTCTTT. The J gene is TRBJ1-1, the V gene TRBV5-4; D not certain. Between the trimmed V and J ends, which lost 6 bases and 4 bases, there was a span of 13 bases. The germline CDR1 and CDR2 sequences are SGHNT and YYREEE (reference sequence). The CDR3 loop spans 13 amino acids.